Given below is one T cell receptor beta chain in context. The data originate from a study of blood T cell repertoires in COVID-19. Patients in Seattle were enrolled during active infection, then followed longitudinally. The authors' processing: Using reference gene primer amplification, nucleated cell counts were estimated. Libraries were prepared by immunoSEQ multiplex PCR; TCRdb keeps only in-frame clonotypes and omits some of them. V and J calls and clone size are copied from that table; D and trimming were computed from the DNA. The sample carries 400,000 or so clones, 80% to 90% recorded once. What was sequenced was peripheral blood. The sequence was obtained from a man aged 18-30 years with COVID-19, enrolled during active disease.

CDR3 coding DNA: TGCGCCAGCCGACAGGCTCCCTCTCGGAACACCGGGGAGCTGTTTTTT. Amino acid sequence: CASRQAPSRNTGELFF. The chain couples TRBV5-1 to TRBJ2-2, with D possibly TRBD1 on 6 matching bases. This CDR3 spans 16 amino acids. V was clipped by 7 bases and J by 1 base, with 17 bases between them. Germline-derived CDR1 and CDR2 are SGHRS and YFSETQ.